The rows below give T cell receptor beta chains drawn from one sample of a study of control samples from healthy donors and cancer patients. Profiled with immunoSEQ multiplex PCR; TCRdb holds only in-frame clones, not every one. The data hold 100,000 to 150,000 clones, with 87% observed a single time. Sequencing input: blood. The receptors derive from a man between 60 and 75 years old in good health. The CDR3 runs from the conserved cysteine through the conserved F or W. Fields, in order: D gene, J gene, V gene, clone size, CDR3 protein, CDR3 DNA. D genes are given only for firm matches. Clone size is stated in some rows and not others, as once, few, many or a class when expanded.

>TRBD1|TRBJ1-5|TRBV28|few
CASSLTGGWGSQHF
TGTGCCAGCAGTCTAACAGGGGGTTGGGGATCCCAGCATTTT
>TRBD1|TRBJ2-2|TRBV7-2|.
CASGLQGRGFTGELFF
TGTGCCAGCGGCCTACAGGGGCGCGGGTTCACCGGGGAGCTGTTTTTT
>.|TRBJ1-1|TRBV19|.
CASSIGDFEAFF
TGTGCCAGTAGTATAGGCGACTTTGAAGCTTTCTTT
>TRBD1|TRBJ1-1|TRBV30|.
CAWSVAGTANTEAFF
TGTGCCTGGAGTGTTGCCGGGACAGCGAACACTGAAGCTTTCTTT
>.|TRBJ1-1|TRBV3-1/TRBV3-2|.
CASSQGAVNTEAFF
TGTGCCAGCAGCCAGGGGGCGGTGAACACTGAAGCTTTCTTT
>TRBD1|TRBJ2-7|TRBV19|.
CASSATGTGFHEQYF
TGTGCCAGTAGTGCCACCGGGACAGGGTTCCACGAGCAGTACTTC
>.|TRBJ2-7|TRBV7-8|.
CASSLARDYEQYF
TGTGCCAGCAGCTTAGCCAGAGACTACGAGCAGTACTTC
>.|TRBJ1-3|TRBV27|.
CASSPTGNSGNTIYF
TGTGCCAGCAGTCCGACGGGAAACTCTGGAAACACCATATATTTT
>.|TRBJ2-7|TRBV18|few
CASSPILSEQYF
TGTGCCAGCTCACCAATCCTGTCCGAGCAGTACTTC
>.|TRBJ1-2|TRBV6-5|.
CASIRGHNYGYTF
TGTGCCAGCATCCGGGGACACAACTATGGCTACACCTTC
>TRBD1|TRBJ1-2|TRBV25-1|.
CASSVPGQLYGYTF
TGTGCCAGCAGTGTCCCGGGACAGCTTTATGGCTACACCTTC
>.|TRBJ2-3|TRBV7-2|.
CACGETTDTQYF
TGTGCCTGCGGGGAGACCACAGATACGCAGTATTTT
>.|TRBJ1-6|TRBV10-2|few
CASSTGNSPLHF
TGCGCCAGTTCAACAGGGAATTCACCCCTCCACTTT
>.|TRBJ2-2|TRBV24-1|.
CATSDSRDSRPGELFF
TGTGCCACCAGTGATTCCCGGGACTCCCGGCCCGGGGAGCTGTTTTTT
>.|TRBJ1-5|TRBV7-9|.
CASSLTGNGPQHF
TGTGCCAGCAGCTTAACGGGGAACGGGCCCCAGCATTTT